The clone carrying this TCR beta chain came up a few times. Its antigen remains unidentified. CDR1 and CDR2 from the germline V gene are MNHEY and SVGAGI. The CDR3 totals 13 residues. Between the trimmed V and J ends, which lost 7 bases and 0 bases, there was a span of 9 bases. TCRdb processed the 5' RACE reads anew with MiXCR; each CDR3 protein has one entry. The profile shows roughly 200,000 distinct CDR3 sequences, over 9.5% of them singletons. The sample belongs to a study of T-cell memory formation after mild COVID-19. Study-wide context: Among the donors, TCR clusters were largely specific to each donor.

Whole-study findings and limits: Among CD4+ contracting clones, most were CM and EM, and CD8+ ones EMRA. The finding that pre-infection memory included some responding clones suggested that cross-reactive memory joined.

The source is a man aged 18 to 29 who had mild COVID-19 (a few samples of this study predate the infection). Cell type and time point are not known. The sample consisted of PBMCs or a T cell subset sorted from them (not recorded which). The chain links TRBV6-5 to TRBJ1-1; no clear D gene. The CDR3 coding sequence is TGTGCCAGCATGTTAGCCATGAACACTGAAGCTTTCTTT. The encoded protein is CASMLAMNTEAFF.